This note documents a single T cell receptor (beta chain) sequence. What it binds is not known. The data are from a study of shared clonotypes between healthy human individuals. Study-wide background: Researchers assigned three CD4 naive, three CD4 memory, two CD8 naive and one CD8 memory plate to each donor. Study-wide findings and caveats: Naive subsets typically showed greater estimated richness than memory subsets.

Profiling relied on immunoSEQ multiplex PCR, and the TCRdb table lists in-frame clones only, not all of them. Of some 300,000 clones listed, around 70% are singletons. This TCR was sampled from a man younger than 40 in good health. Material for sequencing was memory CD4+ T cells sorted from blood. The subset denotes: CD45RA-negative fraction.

The CDR3 sequence is CAIKGHYGYTF. CDR3 sequence (DNA): TGTGCCATAAAGGGACACTATGGCTACACCTTC. The chain has TRBV28 and TRBJ1-2; a weak D match, TRBD1 (5 bases). V lost 10 bases to trimming and J lost 3 bases, with 9 bases between them. Germline values: CDR1 MDHEN, CDR2 SYDVKM. There are 11 residues in the CDR3.